One and the same sample provided the 14 T cell receptor beta chains below, sequenced in a study of blood T cell repertoires in COVID-19. Method: immunoSEQ multiplex PCR; TCRdb's copy keeps in-frame clones and lacks some. Of around 98,000 clones listed, roughly 82% are singletons. The material sequenced was peripheral blood. These receptors were obtained from a man in his 70s with active or convalescent COVID-19.

The chain recombines TRBV5-1 with TRBJ2-5; possibly TRBD2 for D (6 bases). V gave up 0 bases and J gave up 5 bases, with 11 bases separating them. CDR1 and CDR2 (germline): SGHRS, YFSETQ. The CDR3 runs 14 residues. Here the CDR3 reads CASSLELGGETQYF. Written as DNA, the CDR3 is TGCGCCAGCAGCTTGGAACTAGGAGGGGAGACCCAGTACTTC.

This clone occurred a few times. The chain joins TRBV3-1 (or the pseudogene TRBV3-2) to TRBJ1-2; D perhaps matches TRBD1 (5 bases). There are 13 residues in the CDR3. The V and J ends lost 1 base and 5 bases respectively, with 8 bases between them. Germline CDR1 and CDR2: LGHDT and YNNKEL (reference sequence). As DNA, the CDR3 is TGTGCCAGCAGCCAAGTTAGGGGATATGGCTACACCTTC. This gives the protein CASSQVRGYGYTF.

The gene calls are TRBV5-4 and TRBJ1-1, with D hard to call. Between the trimmed V and J ends, which lost 4 bases and 7 bases, there was a span of 8 bases. This CDR3 is built from 11 residues. Per the germline V gene, CDR1 is SGHNT and CDR2 is YYREEE (reference sequence). CDR3 sequence: CASSPRGEAFF. CDR3 sequence (DNA): TGTGCCAGCAGCCCCCGGGGTGAAGCTTTCTTT. Looking up the rest from reference TRBV5-4 and TRBJ1-1 gives the full variable domain: ETGVTQSPTHLIKTRGQQVTLRCSSQSGHNTVSWYQQALGQGPQFIFQYYREEENGRGNFPPRFSGLQFPNYSSELNVNALELDDSALYLCASSPRGEAFFGQGTRLTVV.

This clone was recorded once. The chain has TRBV4-1 and TRBJ2-5; a weak D match, TRBD2 (5 bases). Between the trimmed V and J ends, which lost 1 base and 2 bases, there was a span of 5 bases. The CDR3 is made up of 13 amino acids. From germline, CDR1 is MGHRA and CDR2 YSYEKL. CDR3 sequence (DNA): TGCGCCAGCAGCCAAGGGGAGCAAGAGACCCAGTACTTC. Its protein is CASSQGEQETQYF.

The chain is built from TRBV4-2 and TRBJ2-3; 8 bases are shared with TRBD1. The V and J ends lost 0 bases and 4 bases, in that order; junction bases with no gene match: 9. Germline CDR1 LGHNA, CDR2 YNFKEQ. This CDR3 region has 17 residues. CDR3 sequence: CASSQDVRTGYADTQYF. The CDR3 nucleotides are TGTGCCAGCAGCCAAGATGTGAGGACAGGGTACGCAGATACGCAGTATTTT.

This clone was observed a handful of times. The rearrangement uses TRBV7-9 and TRBJ1-3; tentative D call: TRBD1 (5 bases). Germline loops: CDR1 SEHNR, CDR2 FQNEAQ (reference sequence). The CDR3 loop spans 16 amino acids. Trimming cost V 5 bases and J 0 bases, with 14 bases left between them. The CDR3 region is CASSQSRVASGNTIYF. The CDR3 DNA follows: TGTGCCAGCAGCCAGAGCAGGGTCGCCTCTGGAAACACCATATATTTT.

The genes are TRBV20-1 and TRBJ1-2; D remains ambiguous. Trimming removed 8 bases from V and 8 bases from J, with 15 bases in between. The CDR3 contains 11 residues. Germline CDR1 DFQATT, CDR2 SNEGSKA (reference sequence). Written as DNA, the CDR3 is TGCAGTCCAGTCCCGGGTTCCGGCTACACCTTC. Its protein is CSPVPGSGYTF.

The chain couples TRBV6-5 to TRBJ1-1; TRBD1 might be the D (6 bases). The V end lost 7 bases, the J end lost 2 bases, and 14 bases lay between the germline ends. The CDR3 totals 14 residues. Germline lookup yields CDR1 MNHEY and CDR2 SVGAGI. This CDR3 is CASKPGHRNTEAFF. DNA of the CDR3: TGTGCCAGCAAACCGGGACACCGTAACACTGAAGCTTTCTTT.

This chain links TRBV7-8 with TRBJ1-1; the match to TRBD1 covers 7 bases. The V gene end was trimmed by 8 bases and the J gene end by 4 bases; junction bases not matched to a gene: 4. The CDR3 is 12 amino acids. In germline, CDR1 is SGHVS, CDR2 FQNEAQ. The CDR3 spells CASGPGGTEAFF. CDR3 nucleotide sequence: TGTGCCAGCGGCCCAGGGGGCACTGAAGCTTTCTTT.

J is TRBJ2-3 and V is TRBV4-2; TRBD2 matches at 7 bases. The V gene's germline CDR1 is LGHNA and CDR2 YNFKEQ. CDR3 length: 16 amino acids. V dropped 2 bases and J dropped 4; count of bases not matched to a gene: 9. This CDR3 is CASSQSLTSQSDTQYF. The CDR3 nucleotides read TGTGCCAGCAGCCAAAGTTTGACTAGCCAATCAGATACGCAGTATTTT.

In this sample, this clone turned up a few times. The chain employs TRBV5-1 and TRBJ2-5; TRBD2 matches 11 bases. Germline CDR1 and CDR2: SGHRS and YFSETQ. Losses at the gene ends were 4 bases for V and 4 bases for J; bases not matched to a gene: 3. This CDR3 region has 14 residues. The CDR3 region is CASSIAGGRETQYF. In DNA form, the CDR3 reads TGCGCCAGCAGCATAGCGGGGGGGCGAGAGACCCAGTACTTC.

The gene calls are TRBV7-2 and TRBJ2-5; TRBD1 aligns across 9 bases. Trimming cost V 6 bases and J 5 bases; bases outside gene matches: 7. The CDR3 covers 14 residues. Germline loops: CDR1 SGHTA, CDR2 FQGNSA. CDR3 nucleotide sequence: TGTGCCAGCAGGCGGGACAGGGCCCAGGAGACCCAGTACTTC. It is translated as CASRRDRAQETQYF. Complete variable domain (other parts from reference TRBV7-2 and TRBJ2-5): GAGVSQSPSNKVTEKGKDVELRCDPISGHTALYWYRQSLGQGLEFLIYFQGNSAPDKSGLPSDRFSAERTGGSVSTLTIQRTQQEDSAVYLCASRRDRAQETQYFGPGTRLLVL.

The CDR3 sequence: CASSLEGQRGSLRETQYF. CDR3 sequence (DNA): TGTGCCAGCAGCTTAGAGGGCCAGCGGGGATCCCTCCGGGAGACCCAGTACTTC. This chain uses TRBV7-9 with TRBJ2-5; 7 nucleotides agree with TRBD2. Germline trimming cut 1 base from V and 5 bases from J; bases unmatched to any gene: 16. CDR1 is SEHNR and CDR2 is FQNEAQ in the germline V gene (reference sequence). This CDR3 spans 18 amino acids.

The chain is built from TRBV29-1 and TRBJ2-2; D is unresolved. The V end was cut by 6 bases, the J end by 7 bases, with 15 bases between. The CDR3 consists of 13 residues. CDR1 is SQVTM, CDR2 ANQGSEA, per germline. CDR3 sequence reads: CSVAPQAYGELFF. The CDR3, as DNA: TGCAGCGTGGCCCCCCAGGCTTACGGGGAGCTGTTTTTT.